The 5 T cell receptor beta chains presented below share a single source sample, sequenced in a study of T-cell memory formation after mild COVID-19. Via MiXCR, TCRdb re-called the 5' RACE reads, giving one row per CDR3 protein. The sample shows hundreds of thousands of distinct CDR3 sequences, roughly 18% of them seen only once. The specimen sequenced was PBMCs or a T cell subset sorted from them (not recorded which). These TCRs come from an adult woman who had mild COVID-19 (a few samples of this study predate the infection). Cell type and time point are not known.

This clonotype was seen only a few times. The V call is TRBV4-2, the J call TRBJ2-7; D is undetermined. Germline CDR1 reads LGHNA; CDR2 reads YNFKEQ. Trimming cost V 4 bases and J 4 bases, with 11 bases left between them. The CDR3 totals 13 residues. The CDR3 spells CASSPSYGYEQYF. The DNA for the CDR3 is TGTGCCAGCAGCCCGTCCTATGGTTACGAGCAGTACTTC.

The V and J genes are TRBV5-1 and TRBJ2-7, with D perhaps TRBD2 (5 bases). CDR3 length equals 17 residues. The germline V gene has CDR1 SGHRS and CDR2 YFSETQ. With 0 bases removed from V and 5 bases from J, the gap between germline ends came to 21 bases. In DNA form, the CDR3 reads TGCGCCAGCAGCTTGGGTCCTTACATCGGGGAAAAGGACGAGCAGTACTTC. It codes for CASSLGPYIGEKDEQYF.

The chain uses TRBV5-1 and TRBJ1-4, with 8 nucleotides matching TRBD1. The CDR3 has 16 amino acids. Germline assignment: CDR1 SGHRS and CDR2 YFSETQ. V dropped 3 bases and J dropped 5; count of bases not matched to a gene: 9. CDR3 in DNA: TGCGCCAGCAGCTCCGAACCGGGACAGGCAAATGAAAAACTGTTTTTT. This encodes CASSSEPGQANEKLFF.

This sequence joins TRBV14 and TRBJ2-5; D gene uncertain. The CDR3 is 14 amino acids. Trimming shortened V by 1 base and J by 2 bases, and 8 bases separated the two germline ends. Germline values: CDR1 SGHDN, CDR2 FVKESK. In nucleotides, the CDR3 is TGTGCCAGCAGCCAAGTAAGGGTTCAAGAGACCCAGTACTTC. Its translation is CASSQVRVQETQYF.

This clonotype appeared a few times. V gene TRBV6-5 combines with J gene TRBJ2-6, with TRBD1 matching over 8 bases. This CDR3 contains 15 residues. The ends lost 10 bases at V and 1 base at J; junction bases unmatched: 6. Germline values: CDR1 MNHEY, CDR2 SVGAGI. The CDR3 DNA reads as TGTGCCATAGGACAGGGTTTTTCTGGGGCCAACGTCCTGACTTTC. Amino acid sequence: CAIGQGFSGANVLTF.